This entry is about one TCR beta chain. The protocol was immunoSEQ multiplex PCR, while the TCRdb copy is restricted to in-frame clones and leaves out a portion. Of 55,000 to 65,000 clones in the sample, around three quarters are singletons; the top ten hold about 3.7%. Germline CDR1 reads MNHEY; CDR2 reads SVGAGI. The length of the CDR3 is 14 residues. V gave up 8 bases and J gave up 10 bases; unmatched junction bases: 9. This sample stems from a study of T cell responses to AZD1222 COVID-19 vaccine. This specimen consisted of peripheral blood, obtained 28 days after the second AZD1222 dose. The gene calls are TRBV6-5 and TRBJ1-6; TRBD1 agrees at 9 bases. This clonotype was obtained from an adult who received the AZD1222 COVID-19 vaccine. This CDR3 reads CASGPGQGWSPLHF. The CDR3 coding sequence is TGTGCCAGCGGACCGGGACAGGGATGGTCACCCCTCCACTTT.